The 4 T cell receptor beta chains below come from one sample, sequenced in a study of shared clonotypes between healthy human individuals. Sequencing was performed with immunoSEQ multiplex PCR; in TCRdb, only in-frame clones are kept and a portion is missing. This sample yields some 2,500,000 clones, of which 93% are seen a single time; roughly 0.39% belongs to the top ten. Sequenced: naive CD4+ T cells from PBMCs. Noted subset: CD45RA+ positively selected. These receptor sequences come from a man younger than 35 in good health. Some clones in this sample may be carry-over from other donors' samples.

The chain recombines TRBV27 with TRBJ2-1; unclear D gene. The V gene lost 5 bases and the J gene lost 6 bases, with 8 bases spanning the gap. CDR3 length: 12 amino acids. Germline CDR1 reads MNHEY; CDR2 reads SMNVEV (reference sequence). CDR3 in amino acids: CASSPYGNEQFF. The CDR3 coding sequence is TGTGCCAGCAGTCCTTACGGCAATGAGCAGTTCTTC.

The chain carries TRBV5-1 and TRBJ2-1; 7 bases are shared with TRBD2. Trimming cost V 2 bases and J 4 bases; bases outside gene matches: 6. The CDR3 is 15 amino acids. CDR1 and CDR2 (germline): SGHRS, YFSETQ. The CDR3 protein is CASSFGAGVYNEQFF. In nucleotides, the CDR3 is TGCGCCAGCAGCTTCGGCGCGGGAGTATACAATGAGCAGTTCTTC.

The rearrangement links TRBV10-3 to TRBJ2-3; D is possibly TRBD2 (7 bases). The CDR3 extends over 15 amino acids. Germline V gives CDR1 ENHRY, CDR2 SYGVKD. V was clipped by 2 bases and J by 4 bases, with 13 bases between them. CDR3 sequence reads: CAISEPGGVSDTQYF. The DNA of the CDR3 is TGTGCCATCAGTGAGCCGGGGGGCGTATCAGATACGCAGTATTTT.

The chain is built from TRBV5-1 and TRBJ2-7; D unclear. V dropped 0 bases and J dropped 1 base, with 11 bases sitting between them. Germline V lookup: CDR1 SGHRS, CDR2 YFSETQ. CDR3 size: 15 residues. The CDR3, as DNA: TGCGCCAGCAGCTTGGACGGAACACCATCCTACGAGCAGTACTTC. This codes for CASSLDGTPSYEQYF.